These 7 T cell receptor beta chains were all obtained from the same sample, sequenced in a study of cytomegalovirus exposure and HLA in healthy donors. Produced via immunoSEQ multiplex PCR; TCRdb's table is partial and in-frame only. The table lists roughly 64,000 clones, approximately 95% of them singletons. The sequencing input was PBMCs. These receptor sequences come from a woman under 30 in good health and CMV-seropositive.

The CDR3 reads CASSVGGGITFQETQYF. Here the CDR3 DNA reads TGTGCCAGCAGCGTGGGGGGGGGTATAACGTTCCAAGAGACCCAGTACTTC. V gene TRBV5-4 combines with J gene TRBJ2-5; 7 nucleotides line up with TRBD2. V lost 4 bases and J lost 1; bases outside the gene matches: 13. CDR3 length: 17 amino acids. Per the germline V gene, CDR1 is SGHNT and CDR2 is YYREEE (reference sequence).

The chain has TRBV6-1 and TRBJ2-7, with 10 positions matching TRBD1. This CDR3 has 13 residues. V trimming: 9 bases; J trimming: 3 bases; junction bases outside the gene matches: 5. Germline CDR1 is MNHNS and CDR2 is SASEGT. CDR3 DNA sequence: TGTGCCAGTCGACAGGGGGCTAGCTACGAGCAGTACTTC. Its translation is CASRQGASYEQYF.

The gene calls are TRBV6-5 and TRBJ2-1, with 11 bases fitting TRBD1. Germline V gene sequence: CDR1 MNHEY, CDR2 SVGAGI. V lost 0 bases and J lost 2; bases outside the gene matches: 0. The CDR3 covers 16 residues. CDR3 nucleotide sequence: TGTGCCAGCAGTTACTCGGACAGGGGGCCCTACAATGAGCAGTTCTTC. It translates to CASSYSDRGPYNEQFF.

V is TRBV28 and J is TRBJ1-2, with D unclear. V was trimmed by 5 bases and J by 3 bases, leaving 7 bases between them. The CDR3 totals 12 residues. Germline V gene data show CDR1 as MDHEN and CDR2 as SYDVKM. CDR3 loop: CASSTRYYGYTF. In DNA form, the CDR3 reads TGTGCCAGCAGTACTAGGTACTATGGCTACACCTTC.

This clone occurred once. The CDR3 DNA reads as TGTGCCAGCAGCTTAGAGGCAGGCGGGACCTACGAGCAGTACTTC. Translating it yields CASSLEAGGTYEQYF. The rearrangement links TRBV7-6 to TRBJ2-7, with D perhaps TRBD2 (6 bases). CDR1 is SGHVS, CDR2 FNYEAQ, per germline. Trimming took off 1 base at V and 2 bases at J, with 12 bases between the two ends. The CDR3 sequence is 15 residues long.

V and J are TRBV28 and TRBJ1-2, with D hard to call. The CDR3 runs 13 residues. The germline CDR1 and CDR2 sequences are MDHEN and SYDVKM. Trimming cost V 6 bases and J 2 bases, with 10 bases left between them. CDR3 sequence (DNA): TGTGCCAGCAGACCGAGGGAAAACTATGGCTACACCTTC. Translated: CASRPRENYGYTF.

The CDR3 nucleotides are TGTGCCAGCAGACCCCCGACTAGCGGCGGTGAGCAGTTCTTC. This sequence encodes CASRPPTSGGEQFF. The chain links TRBV6-5 to TRBJ2-1; 9 bases are shared with TRBD2. The CDR3 sequence is 14 residues long. After removal of 6 bases from V and 9 bases from J, the junction contained 9 bases not matched to a gene. Germline lookup yields CDR1 MNHEY and CDR2 SVGAGI.